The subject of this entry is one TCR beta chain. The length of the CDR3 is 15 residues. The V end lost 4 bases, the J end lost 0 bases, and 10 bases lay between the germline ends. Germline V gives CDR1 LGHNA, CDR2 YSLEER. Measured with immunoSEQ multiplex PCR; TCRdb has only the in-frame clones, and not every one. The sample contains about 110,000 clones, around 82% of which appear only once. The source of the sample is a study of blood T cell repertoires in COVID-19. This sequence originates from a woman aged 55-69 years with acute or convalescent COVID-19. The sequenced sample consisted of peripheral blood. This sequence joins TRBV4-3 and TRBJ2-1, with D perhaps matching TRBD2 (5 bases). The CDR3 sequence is CASSLDFSSYNEQFF. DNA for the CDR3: TGCGCCAGCAGCCTGGACTTCAGCTCCTACAATGAGCAGTTCTTC.